The source of this T cell receptor (beta chain) is a study of blood T cell repertoires in COVID-19. Trimming left V 1 base short and J 4 bases short, with 11 bases between. The CDR3 covers 14 residues. Germline CDR1 is SGHDT and CDR2 is YYEEEE. Method: immunoSEQ multiplex PCR; TCRdb's copy keeps in-frame clones and lacks some. The table shows about 370,000 clones, with around 90% occurring only once. This sequence joins TRBV5-6 and TRBJ1-2; D might be TRBD1 (5 bases). What was sequenced was peripheral blood. This TCR was recovered from a woman under 40 with COVID-19, enrolled during active disease. CDR3 nucleotide sequence: TGTGCCAGCAGCTTGAGGGGCGCAGGCTATGGCTACACCTTC. Translating it yields CASSLRGAGYGYTF.